This entry features one T cell receptor beta chain sequence. The data were obtained in a study of shared clonotypes between healthy human individuals. TCRdb keeps only in-frame clones here, not all; method: immunoSEQ multiplex PCR. The repertoire holds about 1.5 million clones, with roughly 96% as singletons. The CDR3 loop spans 14 amino acids. Germline V gives CDR1 SGHTA, CDR2 FQGNSA. The V end lost 1 base, the J end lost 1 base, and 7 bases lay between the germline ends. The TCR comes from a man between 25 and 39 years old in good health. The specimen sequenced was naive CD4+ T cells sorted from blood. Noted subset: CD45RA+ positively selected. The chain joins TRBV7-2 to TRBJ1-2; no clear D gene. The CDR3 DNA is TGTGCCAGCAGCTTAGGGCAGATTAACTATGGCTACACCTTC. Amino acid sequence: CASSLGQINYGYTF.